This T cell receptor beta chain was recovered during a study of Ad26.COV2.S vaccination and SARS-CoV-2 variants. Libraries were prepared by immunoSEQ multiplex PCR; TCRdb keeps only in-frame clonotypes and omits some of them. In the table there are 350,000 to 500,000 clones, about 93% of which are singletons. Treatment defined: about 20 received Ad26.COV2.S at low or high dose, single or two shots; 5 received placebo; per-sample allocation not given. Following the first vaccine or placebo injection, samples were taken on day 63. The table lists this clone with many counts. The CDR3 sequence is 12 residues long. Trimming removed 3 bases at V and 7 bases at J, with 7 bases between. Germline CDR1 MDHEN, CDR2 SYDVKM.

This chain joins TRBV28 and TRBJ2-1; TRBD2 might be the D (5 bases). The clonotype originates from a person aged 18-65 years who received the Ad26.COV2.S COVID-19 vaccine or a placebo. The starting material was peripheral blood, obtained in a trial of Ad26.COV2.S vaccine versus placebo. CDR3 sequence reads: CASSFTRNEQFF. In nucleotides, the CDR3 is TGTGCCAGCAGTTTTACTAGAAATGAGCAGTTCTTC.